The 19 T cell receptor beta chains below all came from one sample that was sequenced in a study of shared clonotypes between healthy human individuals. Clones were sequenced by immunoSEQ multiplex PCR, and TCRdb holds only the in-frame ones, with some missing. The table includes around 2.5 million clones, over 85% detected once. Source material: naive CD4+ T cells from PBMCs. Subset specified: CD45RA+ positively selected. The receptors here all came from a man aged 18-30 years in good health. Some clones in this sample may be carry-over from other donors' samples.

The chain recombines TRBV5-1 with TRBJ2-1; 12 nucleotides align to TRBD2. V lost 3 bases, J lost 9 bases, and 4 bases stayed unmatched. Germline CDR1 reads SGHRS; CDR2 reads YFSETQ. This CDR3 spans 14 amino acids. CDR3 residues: CASSSTSGRTEQFF. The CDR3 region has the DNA TGCGCCAGCAGCTCGACTAGCGGGAGAACTGAGCAGTTCTTC.

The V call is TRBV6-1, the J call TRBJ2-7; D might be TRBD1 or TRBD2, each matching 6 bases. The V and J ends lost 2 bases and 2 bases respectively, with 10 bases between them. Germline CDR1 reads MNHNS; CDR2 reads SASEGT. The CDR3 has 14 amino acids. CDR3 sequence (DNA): TGTGCCAGCAGTGAAATGGGGGGCCCCTACGAGCAGTACTTC. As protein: CASSEMGGPYEQYF.

The CDR3 loop reads CASSRLADTQYF. CDR3 bases: TGTGCCAGCAGTCGACTAGCAGATACGCAGTATTTT. V gene TRBV2 combines with J gene TRBJ2-3; D perhaps matches TRBD2 (6 bases). The CDR3 length is 12 residues. V lost 5 bases and J 4 bases, leaving 7 bases between the germline ends. The germline V gene encodes CDR1 SNHLY and CDR2 FYNNEI.

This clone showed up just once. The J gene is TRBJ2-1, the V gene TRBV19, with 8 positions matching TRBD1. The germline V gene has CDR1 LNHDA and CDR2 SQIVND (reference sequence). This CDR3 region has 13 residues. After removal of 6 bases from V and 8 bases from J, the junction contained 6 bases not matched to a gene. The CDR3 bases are TGTGCCAGTAGGACCGAGGGACAGGATGAGCAGTTCTTC. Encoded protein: CASRTEGQDEQFF.

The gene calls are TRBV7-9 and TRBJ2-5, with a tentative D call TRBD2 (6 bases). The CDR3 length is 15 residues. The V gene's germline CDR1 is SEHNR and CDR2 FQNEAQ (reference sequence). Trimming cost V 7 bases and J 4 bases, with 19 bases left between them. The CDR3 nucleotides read TGTGCCAGCACGCAATCCCTGGGGGGTGGAGAGACCCAGTACTTC. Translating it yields CASTQSLGGGETQYF.

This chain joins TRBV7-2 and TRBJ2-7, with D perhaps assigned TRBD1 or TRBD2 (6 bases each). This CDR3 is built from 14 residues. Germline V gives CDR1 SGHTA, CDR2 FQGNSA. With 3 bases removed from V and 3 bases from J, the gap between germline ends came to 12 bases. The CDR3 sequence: CASSFGGGYYEQYF. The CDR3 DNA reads TGTGCCAGCAGCTTCGGGGGCGGATACTACGAGCAGTACTTC.

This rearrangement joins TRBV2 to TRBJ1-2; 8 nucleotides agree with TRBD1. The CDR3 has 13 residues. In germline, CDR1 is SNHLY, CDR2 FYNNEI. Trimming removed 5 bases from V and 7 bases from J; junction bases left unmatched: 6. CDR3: CASSPTGGSGYTF. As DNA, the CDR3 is TGTGCCAGCAGTCCAACAGGGGGGAGTGGCTACACCTTC.

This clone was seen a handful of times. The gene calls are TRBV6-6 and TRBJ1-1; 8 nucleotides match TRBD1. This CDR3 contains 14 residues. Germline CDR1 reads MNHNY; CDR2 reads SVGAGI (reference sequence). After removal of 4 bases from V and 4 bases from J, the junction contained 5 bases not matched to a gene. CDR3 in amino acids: CASSSTGVSTEAFF. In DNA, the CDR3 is TGTGCCAGCAGTTCGACAGGGGTCTCCACTGAAGCTTTCTTT.

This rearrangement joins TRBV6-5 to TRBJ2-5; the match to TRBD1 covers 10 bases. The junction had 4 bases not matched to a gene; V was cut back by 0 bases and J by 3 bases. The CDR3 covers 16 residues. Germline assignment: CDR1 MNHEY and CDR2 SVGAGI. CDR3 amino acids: CASSYSFGTGEETQYF. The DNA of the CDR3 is TGTGCCAGCAGTTACTCTTTCGGGACAGGGGAAGAGACCCAGTACTTC.

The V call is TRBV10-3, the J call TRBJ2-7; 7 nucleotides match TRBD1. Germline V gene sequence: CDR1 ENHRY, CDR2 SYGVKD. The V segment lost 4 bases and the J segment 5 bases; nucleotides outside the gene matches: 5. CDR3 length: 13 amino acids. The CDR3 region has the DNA TGTGCCATCAGTGGACAGGGTAGCGACGAGCAGTACTTC. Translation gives CAISGQGSDEQYF.

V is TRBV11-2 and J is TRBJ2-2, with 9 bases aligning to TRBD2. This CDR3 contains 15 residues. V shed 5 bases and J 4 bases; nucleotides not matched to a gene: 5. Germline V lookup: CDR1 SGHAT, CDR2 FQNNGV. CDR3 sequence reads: CASSVAAGGTGELFF. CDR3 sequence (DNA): TGTGCCAGCAGCGTAGCAGCGGGAGGCACCGGGGAGCTGTTTTTT.

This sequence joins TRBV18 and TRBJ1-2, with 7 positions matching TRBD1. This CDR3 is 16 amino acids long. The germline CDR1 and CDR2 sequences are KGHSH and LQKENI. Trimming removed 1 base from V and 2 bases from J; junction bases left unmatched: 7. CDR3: CASSPLSGTANYGYTF. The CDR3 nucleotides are TGTGCCAGCTCACCACTTTCCGGGACAGCGAACTATGGCTACACCTTC.

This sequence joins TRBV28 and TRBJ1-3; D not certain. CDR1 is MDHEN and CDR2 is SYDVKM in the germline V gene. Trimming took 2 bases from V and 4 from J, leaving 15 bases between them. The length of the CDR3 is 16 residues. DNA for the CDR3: TGTGCCAGCAGTTTACGTCTCGGACGGGGAGGAAACACCATATATTTT. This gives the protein CASSLRLGRGGNTIYF. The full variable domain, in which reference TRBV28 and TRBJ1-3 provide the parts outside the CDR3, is DVKVTQSSRYLVKRTGEKVFLECVQDMDHENMFWYRQDPGLGLRLIYFSYDVKMKEKGDIPEGYSVSREKKERFSLILESASTNQTSMYLCASSLRLGRGGNTIYFGEGSWLTVV.

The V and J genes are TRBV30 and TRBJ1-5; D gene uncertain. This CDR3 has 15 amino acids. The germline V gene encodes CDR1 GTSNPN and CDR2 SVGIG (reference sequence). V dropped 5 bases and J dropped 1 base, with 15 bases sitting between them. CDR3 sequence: CAWAVGPMSNQPQHF. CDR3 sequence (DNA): TGTGCCTGGGCGGTCGGACCGATGAGCAATCAGCCCCAGCATTTT.

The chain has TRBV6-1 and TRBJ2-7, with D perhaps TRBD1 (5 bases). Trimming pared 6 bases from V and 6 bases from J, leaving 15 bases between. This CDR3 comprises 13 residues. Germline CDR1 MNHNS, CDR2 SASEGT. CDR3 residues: CASRDSLRSEQYF. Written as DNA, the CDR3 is TGTGCCAGCAGAGACAGTCTTAGGAGCGAGCAGTACTTC.

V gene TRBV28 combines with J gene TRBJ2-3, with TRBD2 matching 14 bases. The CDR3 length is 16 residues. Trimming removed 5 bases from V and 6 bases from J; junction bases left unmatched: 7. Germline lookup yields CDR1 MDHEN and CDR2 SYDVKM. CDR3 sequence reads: CASSPTSGRATDTQYF. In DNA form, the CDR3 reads TGTGCCAGCAGTCCGACTAGCGGGAGGGCAACGGATACGCAGTATTTT.

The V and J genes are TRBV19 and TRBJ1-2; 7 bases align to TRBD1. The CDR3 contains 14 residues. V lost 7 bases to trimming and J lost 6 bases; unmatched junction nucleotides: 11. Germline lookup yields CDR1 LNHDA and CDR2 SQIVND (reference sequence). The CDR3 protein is CASKVSTGRDGYTF. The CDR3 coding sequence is TGTGCCAGTAAGGTATCGACAGGGAGAGATGGCTACACCTTC.

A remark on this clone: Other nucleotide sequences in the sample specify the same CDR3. This CDR3 is CSARLAAEQFF. CDR3 nucleotides: TGCAGTGCGCGACTAGCCGCTGAGCAGTTCTTC. The V call is TRBV20-1, the J call TRBJ2-1; TRBD2 matches 7 bases. The junction had 5 bases not matched to a gene; V was cut back by 6 bases and J by 9 bases. From germline, CDR1 is DFQATT and CDR2 SNEGSKA (reference sequence). This CDR3 comprises 11 residues.

The CDR3 DNA sequence: TGTGCCAGTAGTAGGAGGTTTCGGGACAGCTCCTACGAGCAGTACTTC. This gives the protein CASSRRFRDSSYEQYF. The chain recombines TRBV19 with TRBJ2-7; 7 bases align to TRBD1. Germline trimming cut 4 bases from V and 0 bases from J; bases unmatched to any gene: 9. The CDR3 extends over 16 amino acids. Germline assignment: CDR1 LNHDA and CDR2 SQIVND (reference sequence).